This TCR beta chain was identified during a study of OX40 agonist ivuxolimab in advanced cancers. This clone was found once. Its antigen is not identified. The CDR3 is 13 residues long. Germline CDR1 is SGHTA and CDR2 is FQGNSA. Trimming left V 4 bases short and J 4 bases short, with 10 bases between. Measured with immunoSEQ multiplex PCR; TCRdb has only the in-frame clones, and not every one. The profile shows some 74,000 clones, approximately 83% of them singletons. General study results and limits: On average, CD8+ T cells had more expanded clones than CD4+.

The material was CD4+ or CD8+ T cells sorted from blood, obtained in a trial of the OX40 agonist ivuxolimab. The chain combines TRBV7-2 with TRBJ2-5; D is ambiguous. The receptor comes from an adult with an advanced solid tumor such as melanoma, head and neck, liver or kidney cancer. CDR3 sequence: CASSSSWIETQYF. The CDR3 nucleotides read TGTGCCAGCAGCTCATCATGGATAGAGACCCAGTACTTC.